There are many counts of the clone carrying this T cell receptor beta chain. Antigen specificity is unknown. TCR beta CDR3 regions were amplified from RNA transcripts. First-round RT-PCR targeting the TCR CDR3 was performed with the HTBI primer set. Via MiXCR, TCRdb re-called the multiplex PCR reads, giving one row per CDR3 protein. The profile shows 160,000 or so distinct CDR3 sequences, roughly 10% of them singletons. The V end lost 5 bases, the J end lost 6 bases, and 13 bases lay between the germline ends. CDR1 is LNHDA and CDR2 is SQIVND in the germline V gene (reference sequence). CDR3 length: 14 residues. These data are taken from a study of T cells in Graves' hyperthyroidism and ophthalmopathy. Study results and limitations: Among thyroid clonotypes expanded above 0.001, most also appeared in blood.

The gene calls are TRBV19 and TRBJ1-4; tentative D call: TRBD1 (5 bases). Material: blood. This sequence was found in a woman aged 18 to 35 with Graves' hyperthyroidism that later progressed to Graves' ophthalmopathy. This CDR3 is CASSPQGFYEKLFF. CDR3 bases: TGTGCCAGTAGTCCGCAGGGATTTTATGAAAAACTGTTTTTT. Looking up the rest from reference TRBV19 and TRBJ1-4 gives the full variable domain: DGGITQSPKYLFRKEGQNVTLSCEQNLNHDAMYWYRQDPGQGLRLIYYSQIVNDFQKGDIAEGYSVSREKKESFPLTVTSAQKNPTAFYLCASSPQGFYEKLFFGSGTQLSVL.